This record looks at one T cell receptor beta chain sequence and its context. Its cognate antigen has yet to be identified. No base quality values were provided; no much bigger clone lies one nucleotide off. As encoded in the germline V gene (reference sequence), CDR1 is GTSNPN while CDR2 is SVGIG. At the junction V is shortened by 0 bases and J by 8 bases, with 13 bases in between. Including cysteine and phenylalanine, the CDR3 has 13 amino acids. Here the CDR3 DNA is all that survives: 39 bases in frame from base 1. This sample was included in a study of PD-1 blockade in classical Hodgkin lymphoma (dated by TCRdb to about 2020). Describing the broader study: Nivolumab dosing was 3 mg/kg intravenously every 2 weeks, continuing until either disease progression or unacceptable toxicity. A peripheral blood immune signature of response to PD-1 blockade in classical Hodgkin lymphoma was defined using TCR beta sequencing and CyTOF. Results the study describes overall, beyond this receptor: Trial patients achieving complete response had baseline diversity similar to newly diagnosed patients, whereas partial responders and progressors had significantly lower diversity. The study was restricted to a single clinical trial cohort, and the causes of repertoire differences, possibly disease activity or prior therapy, were left undefined. By C4D1, a significant rise was seen in CD4+ TCR diversity but not in CD8+ TCR diversity (p=0.0027 vs p=0.16), and the rise was most apparent among complete responders (p=0.02). Newly diagnosed patients were reported to have lower baseline TCR diversity than healthy donors, and relapsed/refractory patients were reported to have lower baseline TCR diversity still. Lower diversity was seen in patients whose nivolumab began less than 1 year after ASCT, and these patients were left out of later analyses so that immune reconstitution would not confound the results.

The intended sense of this specimen's time point label: cycle 4 day 1 (C4D1), after less than 7 weeks of nivolumab. Every trial patient had relapsed following autologous stem cell transplantation, and prior brentuximab vedotin exposure was what differed among cohorts A, B and C. The trial cohort comprised some 60 patients with relapsed/refractory classical Hodgkin lymphoma whose best overall responses were complete response, partial response or progressive disease. In the multi-cohort phase II CheckMate 205 trial, trial patients received single-agent nivolumab. An independent review committee assessed best overall response by applying the 2007 International Working Group response criteria. Trial PBMCs were collected just before the start of nivolumab (C1D1) and during therapy at cycle 2 day 1 and cycle 4 day 1. Peripheral blood was collected in 8 mL Vacutainer Cell Preparation Tubes, from which PBMCs were isolated by centrifugation and then cryopreserved.

The Qiagen DNeasy kit was used to extract genomic DNA both from unsorted PBMCs and from the negatively selected CD4+ and CD8+ fractions. TCR beta CDR3 regions were amplified by immunoSEQ multiplex PCR using primers annealing to V and J segments. A synthetic immune receptor repertoire was used to minimize amplification bias, and remaining bias was computationally removed after sequencing. The original methods were these. Repertoire diversity was quantified as the Shannon entropy index using custom Python scripts. Unsorted, CD4+ and CD8+ repertoires were analyzed separately, except in combined analyses where CD4+ and CD8+ sequences were merged in silico. A clone counted as expanded when the clone's frequency after treatment rose at least 2-fold relative to C1D1, and clones undetected at baseline were given a pseudocount of 0.5. Clones with 0 or 1 copy at C1D1 were classified as singleton clones, and clones with 2 or more copies were classified as non-singleton clones. By matching protein sequences in sorted samples from the same patient, clones expanded in unsorted samples were annotated as CD4+, CD8+ or unknown. Wilcoxon tests on paired samples were used to test changes in diversity from C1D1 to C4D1. This immuneACCESS table, as held by TCRdb, lists in-frame sequences with V and J called but not all clones. Of the missing ones, under half trace to an unresolved V gene in checked studies; the others have no known cause. V, J and clone size are taken as reported in that table, and D and trimming were inferred from the DNA itself. For this sample the table gives roughly 24,000 clones, of which approximately 80% were detected only once. The ten largest account for around a fifth of the sample.

The V and J genes are TRBV30 and TRBJ1-2; the best D guess is TRBD1, with 5 bases matching. This receptor was obtained from a human donor with classical Hodgkin lymphoma. This specimen consisted of peripheral blood mononuclear cells (PBMCs), obtained before the fourth cycle of nivolumab. The CDR3 protein: CAWSVVSRGGYTF. In nucleotide form, the sequence is TGTGCCTGGAGTGTAGTTTCAAGGGGAGGCTACACCTTC. Full variable domain (CDR3 extended with the reference TRBV30 and TRBJ1-2 proteins): SQTIHQWPATLVQPVGSPLSLECTVEGTSNPNLYWYRQAAGRGLQLLFYSVGIGQISSEVPQNLSASRPQDRQFILSSKKLLLSDSGFYLCAWSVVSRGGYTFGSGTRLTVV.